These T cell receptor beta chains were read from a single sample in a study of T-cell memory formation after mild COVID-19. Each CDR3 protein gets one entry after TCRdb re-called the 5' RACE reads with MiXCR. The data contain 150,000 or so distinct CDR3 sequences, 14% of them singletons. The specimen was PBMCs or a T cell subset sorted from them (not recorded which). The receptors derive from an adult woman who had mild COVID-19 (a few samples of this study predate the infection). Cell type and time point are not known. The CDR3 runs from the conserved cysteine through the conserved F or W. The D gene is left open where the match is weak. Size tells how often a clone was seen (once, few, many) or the class of an expanded clone, and some rows leave it out.

V gene	J gene	D gene	clone size	CDR3 protein	CDR3 DNA
TRBV4-1	TRBJ2-3	-	-	CASLTRVGFNTDTQYF	TGCGCCAGCCTGACGAGAGTGGGTTTCAACACAGATACGCAGTATTTT
TRBV25-1	TRBJ2-1	TRBD1	-	CASSDQTGGREYNEQFF	TGTGCCAGCAGTGACCAAACAGGGGGCCGAGAATACAATGAGCAGTTCTTC
TRBV29-1	TRBJ2-3	-	few	CSVEAPAGDTQYF	TGCAGCGTTGAAGCCCCAGCCGGGGATACGCAGTATTTT
TRBV29-1	TRBJ1-2	TRBD1	-	CSVDSRDREPYGYTF	TGCAGCGTTGATAGCCGGGACAGGGAACCGTATGGCTACACCTTC
TRBV6-5	TRBJ2-7	-	-	CASRDRSSYEQYF	TGTGCCAGCAGAGACAGGAGCTCCTACGAGCAGTACTTC
TRBV20-1	TRBJ1-1	TRBD1	-	CSARYRGTAEAFF	TGCAGTGCCCGCTACAGGGGAACGGCTGAAGCTTTCTTT
TRBV7-2	TRBJ2-3	TRBD2	few	CASSSIEGLAAQNTQYF	TGTGCCAGCAGCTCCATTGAGGGACTAGCGGCACAAAATACGCAGTATTTT
TRBV20-1	TRBJ2-3	-	-	CSARDPGSGTDTQYF	TGCAGTGCTAGAGATCCTGGTTCCGGCACAGATACGCAGTATTTT
TRBV7-9	TRBJ2-7	TRBD2	few	CASSPRGRTNSYEQYF	TGTGCCAGCAGCCCGCGGGGGAGGACAAATTCCTACGAGCAGTACTTC
TRBV29-1	TRBJ2-1	-	many	CSVKMENEQFF	TGCAGCGTTAAGATGGAAAATGAGCAGTTCTTC
TRBV7-9	TRBJ2-2	-	-	CASSLVSAPELFF	TGTGCCAGCAGCTTAGTCTCGGCACCGGAGCTGTTTTTT
TRBV9	TRBJ2-1	TRBD2	few	CASSGERTSGRWDEQFF	TGTGCCAGCAGCGGCGAGAGGACTAGCGGGAGATGGGATGAGCAGTTCTTC
TRBV5-1	TRBJ2-3	-	many	CASSTYTDTQYF	TGCGCCAGCAGCACGTACACAGATACGCAGTATTTT
TRBV10-3	TRBJ2-7	-	few	CAISESRNVYEQYF	TGTGCCATCAGTGAGTCACGGAACGTTTACGAGCAGTACTTC
TRBV30	TRBJ1-5	-	few	CAWSGGSSQPQHF	TGTGCCTGGAGTGGCGGCAGTAGTCAGCCCCAGCATTTT
TRBV18	TRBJ2-7	-	once	CSSSRTDYEQYF	TGTTCCAGCTCTCGGACGGATTACGAGCAGTACTTC
TRBV21-1	TRBJ2-6	-	-	CASPVYGANVLTF	TGTGCCAGCCCGGTATACGGGGCCAACGTCCTGACTTTC
TRBV11-2	TRBJ2-5	-	few	CASSPGLYDGTQYF	TGTGCCAGCAGCCCGGGACTCTATGACGGGACCCAGTACTTC
TRBV4-2	TRBJ2-1	-	few	CASSQEGGGGRARNEQFF	TGTGCCAGCAGCCAAGAAGGGGGTGGTGGGAGGGCCAGGAATGAGCAGTTCTTC
TRBV4-1	TRBJ2-1	-	-	CASSQGSWNEQFF	TGCGCCAGCAGCCAAGGTAGTTGGAATGAGCAGTTCTTC